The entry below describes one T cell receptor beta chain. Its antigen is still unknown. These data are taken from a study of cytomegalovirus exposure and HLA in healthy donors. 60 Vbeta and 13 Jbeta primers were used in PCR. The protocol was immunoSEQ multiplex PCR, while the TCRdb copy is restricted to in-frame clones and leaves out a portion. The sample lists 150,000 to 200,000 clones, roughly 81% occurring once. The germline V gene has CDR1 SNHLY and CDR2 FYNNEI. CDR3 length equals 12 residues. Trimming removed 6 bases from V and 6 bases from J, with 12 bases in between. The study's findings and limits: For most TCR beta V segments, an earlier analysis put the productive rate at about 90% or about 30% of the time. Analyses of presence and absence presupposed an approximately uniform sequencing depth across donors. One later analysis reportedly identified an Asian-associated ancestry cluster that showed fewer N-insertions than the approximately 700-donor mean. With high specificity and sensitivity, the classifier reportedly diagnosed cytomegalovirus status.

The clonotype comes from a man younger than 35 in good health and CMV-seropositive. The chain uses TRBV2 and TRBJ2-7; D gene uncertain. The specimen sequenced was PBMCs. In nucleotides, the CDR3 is TGTGCCAGCAGCCCCGGGTTGGGCGAGCAGTACTTC. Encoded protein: CASSPGLGEQYF.